The present TCR beta chain was sequenced within a study of blood T cells in healthy people across ages. General study findings and limits: A strong correlation between TCR beta diversity and naive T cell percentage was seen.

A second PCR, run for about 6 to 11 cycles, used a sample-barcoded 5' primer plus a J-beta primer mix. MiXCR was run by TCRdb on the 5' RACE reads, yielding one entry per CDR3 protein. The sample consists of 1.5 million or so distinct CDR3 sequences, about 43% of them appearing once. With regard to this clonotype: Its antigen is not identified.

Per individual sample, total RNA of at least 6 micrograms was extracted. The CDR3 runs to 17 residues. In germline, CDR1 is MGHRA, CDR2 YSYEKL. The TCR originated in a woman between 18 and 30 years old in good health. The chain employs TRBV4-1 and TRBJ2-1; 11 nucleotides align to TRBD2. The J call may be wrong; the DNA end is better matched by TRBJ2-7. Material: blood. CDR3 sequence reads: CASSSGTSGSSYNEQYF. DNA for the CDR3: TGCGCCAGCAGTTCCGGGACTAGCGGTAGCTCCTACAATGAGCAGTACTTC.